This TCR beta chain comes out of a study of cytomegalovirus exposure and HLA in healthy donors. Points from the study as a whole: Later examination showed HLA-associated TCR beta chains had greater clonal expansion than equally common others.

For this clone: As yet, its antigen is unknown.

In the PCR, 60 Vbeta and 13 Jbeta primers were used. Repertoires were generated with immunoSEQ multiplex PCR, while TCRdb's copy carries only in-frame clones and drops some. The sample has tens of thousands of clones. The CDR3 is 13 amino acids. V was clipped by 0 bases and J by 6 bases, with 5 bases between them. Germline CDR1 and CDR2: MNHEY and SVGAGI. Healthy bone marrow donors supplied every sample. While unrecorded immune exposures were likely, the donors were nominally healthy when sampled. This clonotype was sampled from a man in his fifties in good health and CMV-seropositive. This chain joins TRBV6-5 and TRBJ2-2; D is unclear. The sequencing sample was made of PBMCs. CDR3 sequence: CASSYSRAGELFF. DNA of the CDR3: TGTGCCAGCAGTTACTCACGGGCCGGGGAGCTGTTTTTT.